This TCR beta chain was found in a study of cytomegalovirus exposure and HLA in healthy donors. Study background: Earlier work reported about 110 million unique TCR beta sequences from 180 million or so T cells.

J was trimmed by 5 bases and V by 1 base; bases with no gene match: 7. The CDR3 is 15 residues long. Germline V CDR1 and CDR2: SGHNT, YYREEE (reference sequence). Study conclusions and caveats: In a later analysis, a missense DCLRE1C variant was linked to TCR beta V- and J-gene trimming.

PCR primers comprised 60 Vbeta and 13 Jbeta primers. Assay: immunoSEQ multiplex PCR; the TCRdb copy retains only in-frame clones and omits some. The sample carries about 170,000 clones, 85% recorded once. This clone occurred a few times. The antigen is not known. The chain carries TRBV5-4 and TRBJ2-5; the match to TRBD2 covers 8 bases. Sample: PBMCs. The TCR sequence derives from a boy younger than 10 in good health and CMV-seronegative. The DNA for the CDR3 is TGTGCCAGCAGCTTGATTAGCGGGACCCGGGAGACCCAGTACTTC. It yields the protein CASSLISGTRETQYF.